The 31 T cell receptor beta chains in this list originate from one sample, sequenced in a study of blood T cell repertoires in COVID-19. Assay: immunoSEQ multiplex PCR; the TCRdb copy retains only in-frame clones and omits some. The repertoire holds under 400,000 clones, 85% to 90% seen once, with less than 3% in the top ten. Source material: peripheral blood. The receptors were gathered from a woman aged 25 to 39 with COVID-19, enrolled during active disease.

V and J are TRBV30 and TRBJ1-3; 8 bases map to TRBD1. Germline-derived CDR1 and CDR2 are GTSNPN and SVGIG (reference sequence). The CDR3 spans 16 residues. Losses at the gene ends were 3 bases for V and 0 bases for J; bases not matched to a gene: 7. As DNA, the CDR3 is TGTGCCTGGAGGGACAGGGCCTTTACCTCTGGAAACACCATATATTTT. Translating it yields CAWRDRAFTSGNTIYF.

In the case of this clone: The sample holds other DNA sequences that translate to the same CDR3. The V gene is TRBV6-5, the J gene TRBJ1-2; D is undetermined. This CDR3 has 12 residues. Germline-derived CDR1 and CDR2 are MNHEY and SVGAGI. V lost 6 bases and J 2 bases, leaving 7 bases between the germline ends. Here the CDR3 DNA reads TGTGCCAGCAGGAGGGAAAACTATGGCTACACCTTC. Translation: CASRRENYGYTF.

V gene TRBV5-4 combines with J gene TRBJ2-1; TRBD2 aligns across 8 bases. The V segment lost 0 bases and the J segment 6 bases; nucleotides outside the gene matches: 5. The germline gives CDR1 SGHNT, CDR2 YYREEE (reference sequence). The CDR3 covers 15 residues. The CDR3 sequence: CASSLDGRAGNEQFF. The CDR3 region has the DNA TGTGCCAGCAGCTTGGACGGGAGGGCGGGCAATGAGCAGTTCTTC. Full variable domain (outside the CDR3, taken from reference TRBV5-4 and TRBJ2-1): ETGVTQSPTHLIKTRGQQVTLRCSSQSGHNTVSWYQQALGQGPQFIFQYYREEENGRGNFPPRFSGLQFPNYSSELNVNALELDDSALYLCASSLDGRAGNEQFFGPGTRLTVL.

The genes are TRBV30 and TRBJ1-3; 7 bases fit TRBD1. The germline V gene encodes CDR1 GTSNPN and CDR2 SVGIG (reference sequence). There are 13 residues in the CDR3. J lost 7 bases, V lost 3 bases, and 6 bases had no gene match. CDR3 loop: CAWRDTGVNTIYF. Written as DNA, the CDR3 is TGTGCCTGGAGGGATACAGGGGTCAACACCATATATTTT.

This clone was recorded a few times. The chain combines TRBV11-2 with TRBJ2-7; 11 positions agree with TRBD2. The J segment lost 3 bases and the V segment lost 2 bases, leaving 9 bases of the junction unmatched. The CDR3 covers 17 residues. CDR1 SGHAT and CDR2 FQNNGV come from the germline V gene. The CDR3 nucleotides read TGTGCCAGCAGCTTACTTCGAGGGCTAGCGGGAGGCTACGAGCAGTACTTC. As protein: CASSLLRGLAGGYEQYF.

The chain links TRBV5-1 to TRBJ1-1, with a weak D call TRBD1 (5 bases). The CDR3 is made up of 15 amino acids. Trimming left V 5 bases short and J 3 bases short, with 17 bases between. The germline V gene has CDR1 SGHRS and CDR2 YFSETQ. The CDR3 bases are TGCGCCAGCAGTTCACTGCAGGGAGGTGACACTGAAGCTTTCTTT. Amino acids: CASSSLQGGDTEAFF.

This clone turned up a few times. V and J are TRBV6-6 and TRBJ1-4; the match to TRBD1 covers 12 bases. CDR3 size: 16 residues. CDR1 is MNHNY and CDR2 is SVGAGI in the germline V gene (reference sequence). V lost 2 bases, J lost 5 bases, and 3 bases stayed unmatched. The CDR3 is CASSYGDRGLNEKLFF. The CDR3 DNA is TGTGCCAGCAGTTACGGGGACAGGGGGCTGAATGAAAAACTGTTTTTT.

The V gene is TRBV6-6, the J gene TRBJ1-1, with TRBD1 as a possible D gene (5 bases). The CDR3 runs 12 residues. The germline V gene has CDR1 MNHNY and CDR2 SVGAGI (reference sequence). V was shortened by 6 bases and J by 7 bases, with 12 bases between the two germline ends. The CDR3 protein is CASSSPTDEAFF. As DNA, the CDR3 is TGTGCCAGCAGCTCCCCGACAGATGAAGCTTTCTTT.

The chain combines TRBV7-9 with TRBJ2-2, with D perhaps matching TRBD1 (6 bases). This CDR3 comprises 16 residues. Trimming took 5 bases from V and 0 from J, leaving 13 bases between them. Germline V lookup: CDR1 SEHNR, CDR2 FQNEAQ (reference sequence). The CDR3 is CASSTMSGANTGELFF. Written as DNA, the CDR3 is TGTGCCAGCAGCACAATGTCAGGGGCGAACACCGGGGAGCTGTTTTTT.

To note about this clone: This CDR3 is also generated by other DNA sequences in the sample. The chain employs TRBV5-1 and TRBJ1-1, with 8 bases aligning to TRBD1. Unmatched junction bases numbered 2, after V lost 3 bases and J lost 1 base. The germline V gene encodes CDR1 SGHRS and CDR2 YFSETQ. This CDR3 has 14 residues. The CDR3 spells CASSSTGGNTEAFF. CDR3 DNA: TGCGCCAGCAGCTCAACAGGGGGGAACACTGAAGCTTTCTTT.

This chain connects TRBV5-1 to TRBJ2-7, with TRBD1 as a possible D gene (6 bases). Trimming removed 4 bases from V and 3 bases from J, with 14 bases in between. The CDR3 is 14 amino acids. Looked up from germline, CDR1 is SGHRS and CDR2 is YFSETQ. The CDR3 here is CASSPGTPDYEQYF. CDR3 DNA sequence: TGCGCCAGCAGCCCTGGGACACCCGACTACGAGCAGTACTTC.

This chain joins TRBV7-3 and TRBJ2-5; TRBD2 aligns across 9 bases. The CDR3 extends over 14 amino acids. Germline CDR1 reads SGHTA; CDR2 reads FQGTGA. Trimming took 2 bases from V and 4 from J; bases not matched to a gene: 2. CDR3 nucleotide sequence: TGTGCCAGCAGCTTAGGAGCGGGAGGAGAGACCCAGTACTTC. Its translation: CASSLGAGGETQYF.

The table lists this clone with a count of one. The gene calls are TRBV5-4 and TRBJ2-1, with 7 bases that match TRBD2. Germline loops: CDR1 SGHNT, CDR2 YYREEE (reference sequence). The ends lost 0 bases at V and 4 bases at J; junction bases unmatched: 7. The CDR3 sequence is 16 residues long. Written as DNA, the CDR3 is TGTGCCAGCAGCTTGGTGGCGGGAGCGAGATACAATGAGCAGTTCTTC. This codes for CASSLVAGARYNEQFF.

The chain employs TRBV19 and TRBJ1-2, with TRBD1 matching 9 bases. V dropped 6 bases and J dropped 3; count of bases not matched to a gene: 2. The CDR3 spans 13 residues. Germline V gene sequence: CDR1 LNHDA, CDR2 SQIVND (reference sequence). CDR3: CASRRTGDYGYTF. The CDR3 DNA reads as TGTGCCAGTAGAAGGACAGGGGACTATGGCTACACCTTC. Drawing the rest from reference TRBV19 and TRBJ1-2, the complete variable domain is DGGITQSPKYLFRKEGQNVTLSCEQNLNHDAMYWYRQDPGQGLRLIYYSQIVNDFQKGDIAEGYSVSREKKESFPLTVTSAQKNPTAFYLCASRRTGDYGYTFGSGTRLTVV.

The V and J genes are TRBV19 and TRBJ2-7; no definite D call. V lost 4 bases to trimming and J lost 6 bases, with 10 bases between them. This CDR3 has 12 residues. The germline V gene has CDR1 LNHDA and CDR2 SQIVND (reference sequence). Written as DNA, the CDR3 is TGTGCCAGTAGTAATTTTTTTAGCGAGCAGTACTTC. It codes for CASSNFFSEQYF.

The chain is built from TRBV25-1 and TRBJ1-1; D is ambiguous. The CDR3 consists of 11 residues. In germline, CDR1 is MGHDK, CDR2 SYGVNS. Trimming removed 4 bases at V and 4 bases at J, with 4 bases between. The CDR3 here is CASSVGTEAFF. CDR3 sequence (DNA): TGTGCCAGCAGTGTCGGCACTGAAGCTTTCTTT. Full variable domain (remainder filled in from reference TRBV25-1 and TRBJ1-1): EADIYQTPRYLVIGTGKKITLECSQTMGHDKMYWYQQDPGMELHLIHYSYGVNSTEKGDLSSESTVSRIRTEHFPLTLESARPSHTSQYLCASSVGTEAFFGQGTRLTVV.

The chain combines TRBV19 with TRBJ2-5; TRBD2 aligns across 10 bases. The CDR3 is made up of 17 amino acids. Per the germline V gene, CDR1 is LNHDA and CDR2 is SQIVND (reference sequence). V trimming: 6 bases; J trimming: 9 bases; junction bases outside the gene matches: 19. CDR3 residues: CASSQSFSGRLGDAQYF. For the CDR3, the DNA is TGTGCCAGTAGCCAATCTTTTAGCGGGAGGCTGGGAGATGCCCAGTACTTC.

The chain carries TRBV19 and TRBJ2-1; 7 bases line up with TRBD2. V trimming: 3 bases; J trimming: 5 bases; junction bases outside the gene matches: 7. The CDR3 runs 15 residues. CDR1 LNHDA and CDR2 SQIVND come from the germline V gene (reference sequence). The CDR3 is CASSMGGRLNNEQFF. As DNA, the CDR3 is TGTGCCAGTAGTATGGGAGGGAGGCTCAACAATGAGCAGTTCTTC.

The CDR3 nucleotides are TGTGCCAGCAGTTCTCTAGCGGGAGGGCCAGACAATGAGCAGTTCTTC. Translating it yields CASSSLAGGPDNEQFF. The V call is TRBV28, the J call TRBJ2-1, with 12 bases that match TRBD2. Germline V gives CDR1 MDHEN, CDR2 SYDVKM. The CDR3 loop spans 16 amino acids. Trimming cost V 4 bases and J 5 bases; bases outside gene matches: 6.

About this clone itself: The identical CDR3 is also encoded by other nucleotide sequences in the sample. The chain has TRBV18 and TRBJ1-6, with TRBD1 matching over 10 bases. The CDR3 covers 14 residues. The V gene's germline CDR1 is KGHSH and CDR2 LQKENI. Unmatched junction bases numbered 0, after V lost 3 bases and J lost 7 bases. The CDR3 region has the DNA TGTGCCAGCTCACCGGGACAGGGGAATTCACCCCTCCACTTT. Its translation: CASSPGQGNSPLHF.

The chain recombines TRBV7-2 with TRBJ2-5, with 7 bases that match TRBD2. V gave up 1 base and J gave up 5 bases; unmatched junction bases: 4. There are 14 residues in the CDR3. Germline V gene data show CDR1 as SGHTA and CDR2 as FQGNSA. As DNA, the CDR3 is TGTGCCAGCAGCTTAGTGGGGGGGATGGAGACCCAGTACTTC. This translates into CASSLVGGMETQYF.

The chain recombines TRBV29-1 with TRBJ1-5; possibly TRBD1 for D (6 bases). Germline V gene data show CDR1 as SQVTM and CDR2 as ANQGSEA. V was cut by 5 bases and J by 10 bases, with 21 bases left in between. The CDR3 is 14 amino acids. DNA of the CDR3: TGCAGCGTTCAAAAGGACAGCGTTGGGGGTCCCCAGCATTTT. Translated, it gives CSVQKDSVGGPQHF. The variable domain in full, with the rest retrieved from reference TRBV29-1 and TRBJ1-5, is SAVISQKPSRDICQRGTSLTIQCQVDSQVTMMFWYRQQPGQSLTLIATANQGSEATYESGFVIDKFPISRPNLTFSTLTVSNMSPEDSSIYLCSVQKDSVGGPQHFGDGTRLSIL.

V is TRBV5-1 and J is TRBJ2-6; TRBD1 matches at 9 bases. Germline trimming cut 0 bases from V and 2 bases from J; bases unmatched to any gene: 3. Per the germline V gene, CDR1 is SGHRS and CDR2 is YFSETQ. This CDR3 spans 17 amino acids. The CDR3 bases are TGCGCCAGCAGCTTGGGTACAGGGGGCACTGGGGCCAACGTCCTGACTTTC. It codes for CASSLGTGGTGANVLTF.

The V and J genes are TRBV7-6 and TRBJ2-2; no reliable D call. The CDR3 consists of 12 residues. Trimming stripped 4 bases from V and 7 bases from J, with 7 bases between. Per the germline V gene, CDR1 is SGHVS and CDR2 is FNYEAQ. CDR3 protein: CASSSGLGELFF. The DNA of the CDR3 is TGTGCCAGCAGCTCAGGTCTCGGGGAGCTGTTTTTT.

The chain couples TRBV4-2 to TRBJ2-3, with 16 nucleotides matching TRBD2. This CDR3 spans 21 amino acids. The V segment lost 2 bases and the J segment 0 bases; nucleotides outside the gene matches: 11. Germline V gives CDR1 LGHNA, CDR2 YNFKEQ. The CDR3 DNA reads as TGTGCCAGCAGCCAATCAACCGGGACTAGCGGGAGGGCCGGGAGCACAGATACGCAGTATTTT. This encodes CASSQSTGTSGRAGSTDTQYF.

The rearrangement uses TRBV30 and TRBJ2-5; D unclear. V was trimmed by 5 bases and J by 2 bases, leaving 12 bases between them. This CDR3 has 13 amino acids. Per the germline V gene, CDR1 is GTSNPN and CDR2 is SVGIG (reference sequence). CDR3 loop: CAWDPQIQETQYF. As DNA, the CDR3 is TGTGCCTGGGACCCTCAGATACAAGAGACCCAGTACTTC.

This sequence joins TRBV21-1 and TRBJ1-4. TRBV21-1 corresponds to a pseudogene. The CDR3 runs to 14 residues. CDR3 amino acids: CASSNPKRDEKLFF. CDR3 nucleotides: TGTGCCAGCAGCAACCCCAAACGGGATGAAAAACTGTTTTTT.

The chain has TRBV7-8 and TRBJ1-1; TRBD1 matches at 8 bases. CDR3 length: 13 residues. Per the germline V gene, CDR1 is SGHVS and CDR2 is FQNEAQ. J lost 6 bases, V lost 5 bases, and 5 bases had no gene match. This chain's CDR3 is CASSKQGDPEAFF. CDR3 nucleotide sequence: TGTGCCAGCAGCAAACAGGGGGACCCTGAAGCTTTCTTT.

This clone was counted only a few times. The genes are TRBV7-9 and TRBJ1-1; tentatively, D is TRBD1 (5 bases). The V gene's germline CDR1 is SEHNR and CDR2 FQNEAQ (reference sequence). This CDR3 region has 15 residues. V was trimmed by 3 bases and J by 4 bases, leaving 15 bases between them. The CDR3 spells CASSFALGGITEAFF. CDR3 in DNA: TGTGCCAGCAGCTTCGCCCTGGGGGGGATCACTGAAGCTTTCTTT.

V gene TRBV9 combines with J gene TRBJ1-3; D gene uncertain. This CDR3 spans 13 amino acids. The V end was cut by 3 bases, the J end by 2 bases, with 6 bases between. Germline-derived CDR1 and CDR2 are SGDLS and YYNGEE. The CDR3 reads CASSGGTGNTIYF. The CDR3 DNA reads TGTGCCAGCAGCGGCGGGACTGGAAACACCATATATTTT.

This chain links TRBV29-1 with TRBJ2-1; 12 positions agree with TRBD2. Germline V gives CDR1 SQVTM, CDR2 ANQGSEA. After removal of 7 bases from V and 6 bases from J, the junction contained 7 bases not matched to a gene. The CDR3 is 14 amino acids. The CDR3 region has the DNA TGCAGCGGAGAACTAGCGGGAGGAGGCAATGAGCAGTTCTTC. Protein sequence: CSGELAGGGNEQFF.